The 10 T cell receptor beta chains below were found in one sample sequenced in a study of blood T cell repertoires in COVID-19. Method: immunoSEQ multiplex PCR; TCRdb's copy keeps in-frame clones and lacks some. Of about 51,000 clones in the sample, roughly 88% are singletons; the top ten hold roughly 3%. Sequencing was done on a sample of peripheral blood. These receptor sequences come from a man aged 45-65 years with active COVID-19.

In its sample, this clone was seen once. The CDR3 nucleotides are TGTGCCAGCAGCTCGCCTAGACAGGGTAAATACAATGAGCAGTTCTTC. Translated: CASSSPRQGKYNEQFF. The rearrangement links TRBV11-1 to TRBJ2-1, with 7 bases matching TRBD1. V gave up 4 bases and J gave up 4 bases; unmatched junction bases: 10. Germline lookup yields CDR1 SGHAT and CDR2 FQDESV (reference sequence). This CDR3 has 16 residues.

The chain employs TRBV2 and TRBJ1-2; a possible D gene is TRBD1 (6 bases). The ends were cut back, 5 bases at V and 6 bases at J, with 10 bases in the middle. The V gene's germline CDR1 is SNHLY and CDR2 FYNNEI. This CDR3 spans 12 amino acids. CDR3 nucleotide sequence: TGTGCCAGCAGTCTACAGGGAAATGGCTACACCTTC. It translates to CASSLQGNGYTF.

The table lists this clone with a few counts. This chain joins TRBV7-6 and TRBJ1-5; TRBD1 might be the D (6 bases). This CDR3 region has 13 residues. Germline V gives CDR1 SGHVS, CDR2 FNYEAQ. V was shortened by 3 bases and J by 5 bases, with 8 bases between the two germline ends. The chain's CDR3 is CASSFGGDQPQHF. The CDR3 nucleotides are TGTGCCAGCAGCTTTGGGGGCGATCAGCCCCAGCATTTT.

V gene TRBV7-6 combines with J gene TRBJ1-2, with 7 bases lining up with TRBD1. The trim removed 5 bases at V and 8 bases at J, leaving 14 bases unmatched. The CDR3 extends over 15 amino acids. Germline-derived CDR1 and CDR2 are SGHVS and FNYEAQ. This chain's CDR3 is CASSPLQGPSEGYTF. The CDR3 coding sequence is TGTGCCAGCAGCCCATTACAGGGGCCCAGCGAGGGCTACACCTTC.

V and J are TRBV18 and TRBJ1-2; no clear D. Germline lookup yields CDR1 KGHSH and CDR2 LQKENI. The germline V and J ends were trimmed by 6 bases and 5 bases, with 7 bases remaining between them. The CDR3 totals 11 residues. The CDR3 loop is CASSDSYGYTF. The CDR3 region has the DNA TGTGCCAGCTCTGACTCTTATGGCTACACCTTC.

In its sample, this clone was seen a few times. The V gene is TRBV6-5, the J gene TRBJ1-6; TRBD1 matches 8 bases. Germline V gene data show CDR1 as MNHEY and CDR2 as SVGAGI. V lost 6 bases, J lost 9 bases, and 10 bases stayed unmatched. The CDR3 sequence is 15 residues long. CDR3 bases: TGTGCCAGCAGCACGACGACAGGGGAGGGTTCACCCCTCCACTTT. The encoded protein is CASSTTTGEGSPLHF.

The chain has TRBV9 and TRBJ1-3; the D gene is possibly TRBD1 (6 bases). The CDR3 contains 19 residues. The germline V gene encodes CDR1 SGDLS and CDR2 YYNGEE. V gave up 3 bases and J gave up 0 bases, with 22 bases separating them. The CDR3 sequence: CASSENRDNALHSGNTIYF. The CDR3, as DNA: TGTGCCAGCAGCGAAAACCGGGACAACGCCCTTCACTCTGGAAACACCATATATTTT.

This CDR3 is CASSLGGGTGNTGELFF. DNA for the CDR3: TGCGCCAGCAGCCTAGGCGGAGGGACTGGGAACACCGGGGAGCTGTTTTTT. This chain joins TRBV4-3 and TRBJ2-2; D might be TRBD2 (6 bases). The germline V gene has CDR1 LGHNA and CDR2 YSLEER. This CDR3 contains 17 residues. Trimming removed 4 bases at V and 1 base at J, with 16 bases between.

The chain recombines TRBV13 with TRBJ1-5; D not certain. CDR1 and CDR2 from the germline V gene are PRHDT and FYEKMQ (reference sequence). The CDR3 runs 15 residues. The V and J ends lost 5 bases and 0 bases respectively, with 11 bases between them. The CDR3 region is CASSVRRGSNQPQHF. The CDR3 DNA reads as TGTGCCAGCAGCGTAAGACGGGGTAGCAATCAGCCCCAGCATTTT.

The chain uses TRBV11-3 and TRBJ2-1; D is unresolved. The germline V gene has CDR1 SGHNT and CDR2 YENEEA. This CDR3 is built from 15 residues. V was cut by 1 base and J by 5 bases, with 12 bases left in between. The CDR3 loop reads CASSLGGFENNEQFF. The DNA of the CDR3 is TGTGCCAGCAGCTTAGGAGGATTCGAGAACAATGAGCAGTTCTTC.